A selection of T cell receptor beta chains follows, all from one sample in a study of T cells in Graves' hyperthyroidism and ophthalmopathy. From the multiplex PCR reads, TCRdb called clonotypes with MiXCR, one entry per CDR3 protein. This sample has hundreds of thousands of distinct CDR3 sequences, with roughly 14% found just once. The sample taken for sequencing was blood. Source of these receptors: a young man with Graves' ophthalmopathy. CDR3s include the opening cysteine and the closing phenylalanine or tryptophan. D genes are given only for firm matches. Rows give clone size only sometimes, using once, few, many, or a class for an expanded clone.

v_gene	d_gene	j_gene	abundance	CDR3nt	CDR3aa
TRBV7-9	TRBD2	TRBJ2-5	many	TGTGCCAGCAGCCCGCTCCAGCGGGGGGAAGAGACCCAGTACTTC	CASSPLQRGEETQYF
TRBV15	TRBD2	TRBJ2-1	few	TGTGCCACCAGCGGGAAACTTCTAGCGGGGGTTTACAATGAGCAGTTCTTC	CATSGKLLAGVYNEQFF
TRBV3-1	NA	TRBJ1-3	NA	TGTGCCAGCAGTTCGACAGCCCATCACTCTGGAAACACCATATATTTT	CASSSTAHHSGNTIYF
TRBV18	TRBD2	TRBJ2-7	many	TGTGCCAGCTCACCTCTAGCGGAAAATCCCTACGAGCAGTACTTC	CASSPLAENPYEQYF
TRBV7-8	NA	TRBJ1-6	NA	TGTGCCAGCAGCTTAAGGCAGGCCCTCCACTTT	CASSLRQALHF
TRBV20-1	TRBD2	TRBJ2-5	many	TGCAGTGCTAGGGCCCCTAGCGGGGGTCTTCAAGAGACCCAGTACTTC	CSARAPSGGLQETQYF
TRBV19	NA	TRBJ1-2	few	TGTGCCAGTAGTGGGTGGGCAGAGGAAATTAGCTATGGCTACACCTTC	CASSGWAEEISYGYTF
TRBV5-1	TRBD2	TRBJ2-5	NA	TGCGCCAGCAGCTTGGCCCCAGCGGGAGTGGGGGAGACCCAGTACTTC	CASSLAPAGVGETQYF
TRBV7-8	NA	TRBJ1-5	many	TGTGCCAGCAGCCTAAGGGAGGGTTACCAGCCCCAGCATTTT	CASSLREGYQPQHF
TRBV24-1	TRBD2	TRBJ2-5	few	TGTGCCACCAGTGATCCACGGGGGGGCGTCCAAGAGACCCAGTACTTC	CATSDPRGGVQETQYF
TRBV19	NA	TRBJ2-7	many	TGTGCCAGCTCATTGGCCCCGGGGCGGGAAGGCTACGAGCAGTACTTC	CASSLAPGREGYEQYF
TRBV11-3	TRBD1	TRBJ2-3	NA	TGTGCCAGCATGGCGGGACAGGGGGCAAATGATACGCAGTATTTT	CASMAGQGANDTQYF
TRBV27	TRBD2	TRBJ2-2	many	TGTGCCAGCAGTGCCCGAGCGGGGGCCTACACCGGGGAGCTGTTTTTT	CASSARAGAYTGELFF
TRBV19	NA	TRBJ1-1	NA	TGTGCCAGTAGGAGCCGTAGGGCTGAAGCTTTCTTT	CASRSRRAEAFF
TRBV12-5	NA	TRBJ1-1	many	TGTGCTAGTGGTTTGGTGAACACTGAAGCTTTCTTT	CASGLVNTEAFF
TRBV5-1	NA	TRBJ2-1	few	TGCGCCAGCAGCTTGGCCTTGTCAGACAATGAGCAGTTCTTC	CASSLALSDNEQFF
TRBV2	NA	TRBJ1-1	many	TGTGCCAGCAGTATCGGGGAGACTGAAGCTTTCTTT	CASSIGETEAFF
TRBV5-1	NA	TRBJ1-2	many	TGCGCCAGCAGCTTGGCGGCCCCAACAGGGTCCCATAACTATGGCTACACCTTC	CASSLAAPTGSHNYGYTF
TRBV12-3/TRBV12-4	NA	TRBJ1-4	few	TGTGCCAGCCAAGAGGGTCCCACTAATGAAAAACTGTTTTTT	CASQEGPTNEKLFF
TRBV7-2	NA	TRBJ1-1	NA	TGTGCCAGCAGTGCCAGCCGGGGTTTTACTGAAGCTTTCTTT	CASSASRGFTEAFF
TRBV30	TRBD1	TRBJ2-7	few	TGTGCCTACGGACAGGGGTTGGCCTACGAGCAGTACTTC	CAYGQGLAYEQYF
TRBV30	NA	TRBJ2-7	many	TGTGCCTGGAAGGCAGGGGCGAGCTCCTACGAGCAGTACTTC	CAWKAGASSYEQYF
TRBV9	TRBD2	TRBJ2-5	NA	TGTGCCAGCAGCGTAGCGGGGGGACGTGGGAAAGAGACCCAGTACTTC	CASSVAGGRGKETQYF
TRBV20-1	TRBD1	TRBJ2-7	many	TGCAGTGCTAGAGAGACAGGGGTTTGGAGAGACGAGCAGTACTTC	CSARETGVWRDEQYF
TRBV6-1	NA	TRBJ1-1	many	TGTGCCACCGGAGCTCAGGGGTTCACTGAAGCTTTCTTT	CATGAQGFTEAFF
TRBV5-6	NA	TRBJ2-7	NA	TGTGCCAGCAGCTTGGACGGTTTGGACGAGCAGTACTTC	CASSLDGLDEQYF
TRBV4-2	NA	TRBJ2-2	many	TGTGCCAGCAGCCAAGGAGCTAGGGGCACCGGGGAGCTGTTTTTT	CASSQGARGTGELFF
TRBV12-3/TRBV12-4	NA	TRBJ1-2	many	TGTGCCAGCAGTTGGGGACAAACGGATGGCTACACCTTC	CASSWGQTDGYTF
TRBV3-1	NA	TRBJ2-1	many	TGTGCCAGCAGCCAAGGTCGGGTCAGACCCTTGGAGCAGTTCTTC	CASSQGRVRPLEQFF
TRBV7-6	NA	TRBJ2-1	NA	TGTGCCAGCAGCTTAGCGCAGCCAGCCCTCTCACCTTACAATGAGCAGTTCTTC	CASSLAQPALSPYNEQFF
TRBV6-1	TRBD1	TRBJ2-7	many	TGTGCCAGCAGCCGAAACTCACAGGGGGCGGAGGTCTACGAGCAGTACTTC	CASSRNSQGAEVYEQYF